A single sample gave rise to the 29 T cell receptor beta chains below, sequenced in a study of graft-versus-host responses after intestinal transplantation. The repertoire was sequenced with immunoSEQ multiplex PCR; TCRdb's copy has only in-frame clones and lacks some. The sample holds 15,000 to 20,000 clones, about a third seen once. This specimen was alloreactive CD4+ T cells from a mixed lymphocyte reaction culture, taken before transplantation. This sample's subset: CFSE-low proliferating T cells sorted from roughly six-day pre-transplant mixed lymphocyte reaction (GvH or HvG direction). Source of these receptors: a human patient who was an organ donor for intestinal transplantation.

The chain uses TRBV5-4 and TRBJ2-3; no reliable D call. V was cut by 4 bases and J by 0 bases, with 9 bases left in between. CDR1 is SGHNT and CDR2 is YYREEE in the germline V gene (reference sequence). The CDR3 runs to 14 residues. In DNA, the CDR3 is TGTGCCAGCAGCCCGGGCCTGAGCACAGATACGCAGTATTTT. Its protein product is CASSPGLSTDTQYF.

This chain uses TRBV28 with TRBJ2-4, with TRBD2 as a possible D gene (6 bases). This CDR3 spans 18 amino acids. V shed 5 bases and J shed 1 base, with 21 bases lying between them. Germline values: CDR1 MDHEN, CDR2 SYDVKM. The CDR3 bases are TGTGCCAGCAGTCCACATATAGCGGTTACAACGGCCAAAAACATTCAGTACTTC. Translated: CASSPHIAVTTAKNIQYF.

This chain connects TRBV9 to TRBJ2-7; D gene ambiguous. Trimming removed 3 bases from V and 6 bases from J, with 19 bases in between. The CDR3 has 15 residues. From germline, CDR1 is SGDLS and CDR2 YYNGEE. The CDR3 DNA reads as TGTGCCAGCAGCGCTAGGCCCCACCCGGCATCCGAGCAGTACTTC. It translates to CASSARPHPASEQYF. Full variable domain (missing parts from reference TRBV9 and TRBJ2-7): DSGVTQTPKHLITATGQRVTLRCSPRSGDLSVYWYQQSLDQGLQFLIQYYNGEERAKGNILERFSAQQFPDLHSELNLSSLELGDSALYFCASSARPHPASEQYFGPGTRLTVT.

The rearrangement links TRBV10-2 to TRBJ2-5, with TRBD2 identical over 11 bases. The ends lost 10 bases at V and 7 bases at J; junction bases unmatched: 8. The CDR3 is 13 residues long. Germline lookup yields CDR1 WSHSY and CDR2 SAAADI. CDR3 amino acids: CATQLAGARTQYF. The CDR3 coding sequence is TGCGCCACCCAACTAGCGGGAGCACGGACCCAGTACTTC.

V is TRBV21-1 and J is TRBJ1-1; TRBD1 is taken as the D call from the table, unchecked against the DNA. TRBV21-1 is a recognized pseudogene. The CDR3 loop spans 14 amino acids. DNA for the CDR3: TGTGCCAGCAGCACAGAGACAGTGAACACTGAAGCTTTCTTT. Translation gives CASSTETVNTEAFF.

This chain connects TRBV7-9 to TRBJ2-3; D is possibly TRBD2 (6 bases). CDR3 length equals 13 residues. The germline V and J ends were trimmed by 3 bases and 3 bases, with 7 bases remaining between them. Germline CDR1 SEHNR, CDR2 FQNEAQ (reference sequence). This CDR3 is CASSFGGTDTQYF. In nucleotides, the CDR3 is TGTGCCAGCAGCTTTGGAGGGACAGATACGCAGTATTTT.

A few counts support this clone. The chain is built from TRBV23-1 and TRBJ2-5; D remains unclear. TRBV23-1 counts as an open reading frame of uncertain function. V lost 0 bases and J lost 1, with 9 bases in between. The CDR3 runs 15 residues. The CDR3 spells CASSQSLGIQETQYF. The DNA of the CDR3 is TGCGCCAGCAGTCAATCGTTGGGCATCCAAGAGACCCAGTACTTC.

This sequence joins TRBV9 and TRBJ1-4, with D unclear. The CDR3 runs 16 residues. CDR1 and CDR2 (germline): SGDLS, YYNGEE. The V and J ends lost 0 bases and 1 base respectively, with 10 bases between them. The CDR3 DNA is TGTGCCAGCAGCGTAGCCCCCGAGAGAACTAATGAAAAACTGTTTTTT. Protein sequence: CASSVAPERTNEKLFF.

The gene calls are TRBV28 and TRBJ1-2; TRBD1 agrees at 7 bases. This CDR3 contains 15 residues. CDR1 MDHEN and CDR2 SYDVKM come from the germline V gene. Germline trimming cut 5 bases from V and 0 bases from J; bases unmatched to any gene: 6. This CDR3 is CASSPAGQTNYGYTF. The DNA of the CDR3 is TGTGCCAGCAGTCCAGCGGGACAGACTAACTATGGCTACACCTTC.

The chain joins TRBV4-3 to TRBJ2-7; 7 bases line up with TRBD2. The junction had 6 bases not matched to a gene; V was cut back by 4 bases and J by 3 bases. Germline V gene data show CDR1 as LGHNA and CDR2 as YSLEER. This CDR3 comprises 14 residues. CDR3 residues: CASSPRLADYEQYF. In DNA, the CDR3 is TGCGCCAGCAGCCCTCGCCTAGCGGACTACGAGCAGTACTTC.

J is TRBJ2-5 and V is TRBV5-1, with a tentative D call TRBD2 (5 bases). The V gene lost 0 bases and the J gene lost 5 bases, with 14 bases spanning the gap. The germline gives CDR1 SGHRS, CDR2 YFSETQ. This CDR3 contains 15 residues. The DNA of the CDR3 is TGCGCCAGCAGCTTGGTAGCGCTGCCTGGGGAGACCCAGTACTTC. Amino acid sequence: CASSLVALPGETQYF.

This clone was seen just once. The chain links TRBV29-1 to TRBJ2-1, with 7 nucleotides matching TRBD1. This CDR3 comprises 13 residues. J lost 12 bases, V lost 1 base, and 9 bases had no gene match. In germline, CDR1 is SQVTM, CDR2 ANQGSEA. CDR3 sequence reads: CSVEGWGQLGQFF. CDR3 in DNA: TGCAGCGTTGAAGGGTGGGGACAGTTAGGGCAGTTCTTC.

This clone was seen a few times. The V gene is TRBV28, the J gene TRBJ2-2; D not resolved. CDR1 MDHEN and CDR2 SYDVKM come from the germline V gene. Between the trimmed V and J ends, which lost 4 bases and 13 bases, there was a span of 13 bases. The CDR3 is 12 amino acids. For the CDR3, the DNA is TGTGCCAGCAGTTCCGGCATGGCGGCGCTGTTTTTT. As protein: CASSSGMAALFF.

V gene TRBV27 combines with J gene TRBJ2-3, with 7 bases identical to TRBD2. V shed 7 bases and J 4 bases; nucleotides not matched to a gene: 17. CDR3 length: 17 residues. CDR1 and CDR2 (germline): MNHEY, SMNVEV (reference sequence). This CDR3 reads CASKSYWTSAGSDTQYF. As DNA, the CDR3 is TGTGCCAGCAAGTCGTACTGGACTAGTGCCGGGTCAGATACGCAGTATTTT.

This rearrangement joins TRBV18 to TRBJ2-7; D unresolved. Trimming cost V 1 base and J 0 bases, with 7 bases left between them. The length of the CDR3 is 14 residues. Germline V lookup: CDR1 KGHSH, CDR2 LQKENI. The CDR3 DNA is TGTGCCAGCTCACCACAGGTGAGCTCCTACGAGCAGTACTTC. It codes for CASSPQVSSYEQYF.

The chain recombines TRBV7-9 with TRBJ2-2, with TRBD2 identical over 7 bases. CDR1 and CDR2 (germline): SEHNR, FQNEAQ (reference sequence). The CDR3 has 14 residues. The trim removed 10 bases at V and 0 bases at J, leaving 5 bases unmatched. CDR3 amino acids: CATLLASNTGELFF. The CDR3 nucleotides are TGTGCCACCTTACTAGCGTCGAACACCGGGGAGCTGTTTTTT.

The rearrangement joins TRBV6-6 to TRBJ2-7; D unclear. CDR3 length: 13 amino acids. The V gene lost 8 bases and the J gene lost 5 bases, with 16 bases spanning the gap. Per germline, CDR1 MNHNY and CDR2 SVGAGI (reference sequence). The CDR3 DNA reads TGTGCCAGCTCGGACCTTATCCCCAACGAGCAGTACTTC. It codes for CASSDLIPNEQYF.

Worth noting for this clone: A far larger clone lies a single base away; this is likely a read error. Other DNA sequences from this sample encode an identical CDR3 as well. This sequence joins TRBV11-2 and TRBJ2-7; the D call may be TRBD1 or TRBD2 (5 bases each). CDR1 is SGHAT, CDR2 FQNNGV, per germline. This CDR3 region has 15 residues. The CDR3 nucleotides read TGTGCCAGCAGCTTATCCGGGACGGGTTCCTATGAGCAGTACTTC. Protein: CASSLSGTGSYEQYF.

There are a few counts of this clone. The chain employs TRBV12-2 and TRBJ2-7; the DNA was not compared with TRBD1, the D call given in the table. TRBV12-2 is recorded as a pseudogene. The CDR3 spans 14 residues. In DNA form, the CDR3 reads TGTGCAAGTCGCCGGGACAGGGGGGCCTACGAGCAGTACTTC. Amino acids: CASRRDRGAYEQYF.

The J gene is TRBJ2-2, the V gene TRBV5-1, with 14 nucleotides matching TRBD2. The CDR3 totals 16 residues. CDR1 and CDR2 (germline): SGHRS, YFSETQ. Unmatched junction bases numbered 3, after V lost 3 bases and J lost 5 bases. This chain's CDR3 is CASSSGLAGVTGELFF. As DNA, the CDR3 is TGCGCCAGCAGCTCGGGACTAGCGGGAGTTACCGGGGAGCTGTTTTTT.

The chain combines TRBV9 with TRBJ1-4, with TRBD1 matching 8 bases. The V and J ends lost 4 bases and 1 base, in that order; junction bases with no gene match: 3. The length of the CDR3 is 15 residues. The V gene's germline CDR1 is SGDLS and CDR2 YYNGEE. The CDR3 DNA sequence: TGTGCCAGCAGCCAGGGGGCCGTAACTAATGAAAAACTGTTTTTT. It translates to CASSQGAVTNEKLFF.

This chain connects TRBV9 to TRBJ2-1; D is ambiguous. V was trimmed by 0 bases and J by 0 bases, leaving 10 bases between them. This CDR3 has 16 residues. CDR1 is SGDLS and CDR2 is YYNGEE in the germline V gene. CDR3 bases: TGTGCCAGCAGCGTAGAGGCAGGCCACTCCTACAATGAGCAGTTCTTC. Translation gives CASSVEAGHSYNEQFF. Full variable domain (remainder filled in from reference TRBV9 and TRBJ2-1): DSGVTQTPKHLITATGQRVTLRCSPRSGDLSVYWYQQSLDQGLQFLIQYYNGEERAKGNILERFSAQQFPDLHSELNLSSLELGDSALYFCASSVEAGHSYNEQFFGPGTRLTVL.

This clone was observed a few times. The V and J genes are TRBV15 and TRBJ2-7; no definite D call. The V end lost 3 bases, the J end lost 3 bases, and 6 bases lay between the germline ends. The CDR3 is 12 amino acids. CDR1 and CDR2 from the germline V gene are LNHNV and YYDKDF (reference sequence). The CDR3 coding sequence is TGTGCCACCAGCAGGGGATACTACGAGCAGTACTTC. As protein: CATSRGYYEQYF.

V and J are TRBV5-1 and TRBJ2-7; 14 nucleotides line up with TRBD2. The CDR3 is made up of 15 amino acids. The germline V gene encodes CDR1 SGHRS and CDR2 YFSETQ. With 3 bases clipped from V and 3 bases from J, the junction kept 2 bases outside the gene matches. The CDR3 loop is CASSSGLAGVYEQYF. Here the CDR3 DNA reads TGCGCCAGCAGCTCGGGACTAGCGGGGGTCTACGAGCAGTACTTC. Full variable domain (missing parts from reference TRBV5-1 and TRBJ2-7): KAGVTQTPRYLIKTRGQQVTLSCSPISGHRSVSWYQQTPGQGLQFLFEYFSETQRNKGNFPGRFSGRQFSNSRSEMNVSTLELGDSALYLCASSSGLAGVYEQYFGPGTRLTVT.

CDR3 DNA: TGTGCCATCAGTGAGTCCAACACAGATACGCAGTATTTT. This encodes CAISESNTDTQYF. This chain links TRBV10-3 with TRBJ2-3; no clear D. Germline V gene sequence: CDR1 ENHRY, CDR2 SYGVKD. The ends were cut back, 0 bases at V and 2 bases at J, with 3 bases in the middle. This CDR3 has 13 amino acids.

This clone was counted between two and nine times. The rearrangement uses TRBV5-1 and TRBJ1-4; possibly TRBD1 for D (5 bases). The CDR3 is 14 amino acids. V lost 4 bases, J lost 7 bases, and 14 bases lay in between. The germline gives CDR1 SGHRS, CDR2 YFSETQ. CDR3 sequence: CASSPALGVEKLFF. Here the CDR3 DNA reads TGCGCCAGCAGCCCGGCGTTGGGGGTTGAAAAACTGTTTTTT.

The table lists this clone with a few counts. J is TRBJ1-5 and V is TRBV6-1; D is uncertain. V gave up 10 bases and J gave up 3 bases, with 19 bases separating them. The germline gives CDR1 MNHNS, CDR2 SASEGT. The CDR3 loop spans 15 amino acids. DNA of the CDR3: TGTGCCACCGTCCCCCTCCTGTTTCCCAATCAGCCCCAGCATTTT. This sequence encodes CATVPLLFPNQPQHF.

V usage is TRBV5-1 and J usage is TRBJ2-2, with D perhaps TRBD1 (6 bases). CDR1 is SGHRS, CDR2 YFSETQ, per germline. CDR3 length equals 14 residues. Trimming stripped 7 bases from V and 2 bases from J, with 12 bases between. CDR3 sequence reads: CASFVGTNTGELFF. The CDR3 DNA is TGCGCCAGCTTCGTTGGGACAAACACCGGGGAGCTGTTTTTT.

This clone came up once. This sequence joins TRBV6-1 and TRBJ2-7; tentative D call: TRBD2 (6 bases). V was trimmed by 6 bases and J by 2 bases, leaving 14 bases between them. The CDR3 has 14 residues. Germline V gives CDR1 MNHNS, CDR2 SASEGT. The DNA for the CDR3 is TGTGCCAGCAGCCTTAGCGGAGTCCCCTACGAGCAGTACTTC. Translated, it gives CASSLSGVPYEQYF.